The entry below gives a single TCR beta chain sequence along with its context. There is no known antigen for this receptor. Base qualities are missing; no much larger clone stands one base away. Spanning cysteine to phenylalanine, the CDR3 consists of 15 amino acids. The entry retains the CDR3 DNA only, 45 bases that are in frame from base 1. Per the germline V gene (reference sequence), LNHDA is the CDR1 and SQIVND is the CDR2. The junction shows trimming of 4 bases on V and 4 bases on J, and the gene matches do not reach 4 bases of it. TCRbeta CDR3 regions were amplified from genomic DNA using the immunoSEQ Assay, a bias-controlled multiplex PCR. As for the authors' bioinformatics: Nucleated cell counts per sample were estimated from amplification of reference gene primers within the assay. Sequence reads were collapsed and filtered to measure the absolute abundance of every unique TCRbeta CDR3 rearrangement. Productive Simpson clonality was computed per sample as the square root of Simpson's diversity index over productive rearrangements. This immuneACCESS table, as held by TCRdb, lists in-frame sequences with V and J called but not all clones. Of the missing ones, under half trace to an unresolved V gene in checked studies; the others have no known cause. V and J calls and clone size come straight from that table; D and trimming were deduced from the DNA. The sample table holds roughly 120,000 clones, of which about 80% were seen once. The top ten clones comprise approximately 7% of the sample.

Whole blood was collected in K2EDTA tubes by collaborating institutions according to the institutions' own protocols. For TCRbeta analysis, collaborators shipped samples in one of three forms: frozen whole blood, isolated PBMCs, or DNA extracted from either of those sample types. These data belong to a study of blood T cell repertoires in COVID-19 (dated by TCRdb to the early 2020s). About the study as a whole: Collaborator samples came from the United States, Italy and Spain and covered acute and convalescent phases of COVID-19. Sample metadata almost always included a de-identified subject ID, COVID-19 status, age in years and sex. Samples were obtained from the ongoing ImmuneRACE study (first 160 participants) and from 950 to 1,500 subjects provided by 6 global collaborators. The prospective study material was composed of cDNA or gDNA derived from T cells, B-cell-depleted T cells, or PBMCs. The repertoires were released in a freely available public database meant as a resource for research on the immune response to SARS-CoV-2. Deeply sampled blood TCRbeta repertoires from subjects exposed to, actively infected with, or recovered from COVID-19 were included in the dataset. HLA class I and class II types, where available, came from metadata supplied by the sample provider rather than from assay-based typing. Overall results and qualifications from the work: The quantity of clinical and demographic metadata differed by source and by participant and was supplied without curation.

The sequence is built from TRBV19 and TRBJ1-4; TRBD1 agrees with 9 junctional bases. Sequencing used peripheral blood. This sequence originates from a man aged 65 to 79 with active or convalescent COVID-19. The CDR3 is CASSTGQGRNEKLFF. The DNA reads TGTGCCAGTAGTACGGGACAGGGCCGTAATGAAAAACTGTTTTTT.